The 21 T cell receptor beta chains given below trace back to one sample, sequenced in a study of blood T cells in healthy people across ages. Combining a sample-barcoded 5' primer with a J-beta primer mix, a second PCR ran for roughly 7 to 11 cycles. Each CDR3 protein is one row after TCRdb ran MiXCR on the 5' RACE reads. The sample has 1.4 million to 1.5 million distinct CDR3 sequences; 42% are singletons. The sample taken for sequencing was blood. The receptors originated from a woman aged 18-35 years in good health.

The CDR3 is CASRTRAGGYTF. DNA for the CDR3: TGTGCCAGCAGGACCAGGGCCGGAGGGTACACCTTC. V gene TRBV6-5 combines with J gene TRBJ1-2, with a possible D match to TRBD1 (5 bases). From germline, CDR1 is MNHEY and CDR2 SVGAGI. The CDR3 length is 12 residues. V was shortened by 6 bases and J by 11 bases, with 16 bases between the two germline ends.

This clonotype has a single count. One end of the junction varies from germline; a read error may be responsible. This sequence joins TRBV25-1 and TRBJ2-3; possible D gene TRBD2, 5 bases. Germline V gives CDR1 MGHDK, CDR2 SYGVNS. The CDR3 runs to 15 residues. CDR3 loop: CTSSDLAGQTDTQYF. The CDR3 bases are TGTACCAGCAGTGACCTAGCTGGTCAAACAGATACGCAGTATTTT.

The chain links TRBV30 to TRBJ2-1; 7 bases match TRBD2. Germline CDR1 and CDR2: GTSNPN and SVGIG (reference sequence). The J segment lost 15 bases and the V segment lost 0 bases, leaving 5 bases of the junction unmatched. There are 11 residues in the CDR3. The CDR3 loop is CAWSVLGTMFF. The CDR3 DNA reads as TGTGCCTGGAGTGTACTCGGGACTATGTTCTTC.

This clonotype was seen just once. The CDR3 loop reads CASSSPGGWSSTDTQYF. The CDR3 coding sequence is TGTGCCAGCAGCTCACCCGGGGGGTGGTCTAGCACAGATACGCAGTATTTT. The V and J genes are TRBV5-5 and TRBJ2-3; 7 bases are a match to TRBD2. The J segment lost 0 bases and the V segment lost 3 bases, leaving 10 bases of the junction unmatched. The CDR3 sequence is 17 residues long. Germline V lookup: CDR1 SGHKS, CDR2 YYEKEE (reference sequence).

The chain recombines TRBV3-1 with TRBJ1-5; 8 nucleotides match TRBD1. V dropped 1 base and J dropped 2; count of bases not matched to a gene: 4. From germline, CDR1 is LGHDT and CDR2 YNNKEL (reference sequence). The CDR3 consists of 16 residues. CDR3 in DNA: TGTGCCAGCAGCCAAGGACAGGGGATCGGCAATCAGCCCCAGCATTTT. Its protein is CASSQGQGIGNQPQHF.

The rearrangement links TRBV27 to TRBJ2-1; TRBD2 aligns across 11 bases. Germline assignment: CDR1 MNHEY and CDR2 SMNVEV (reference sequence). Trimming removed 7 bases from V and 8 bases from J; junction bases left unmatched: 10. The CDR3 is 15 amino acids. CDR3 sequence reads: CASISQASGGYEQFF. The CDR3 coding sequence is TGTGCCAGCATTAGCCAGGCTAGCGGGGGGTATGAGCAGTTCTTC.

The CDR3 loop is CASSLPARLAGANNEQFF. CDR3 nucleotides: TGTGCCAGCAGCTTACCTGCCCGACTAGCGGGGGCCAACAATGAGCAGTTCTTC. This sequence joins TRBV7-9 and TRBJ2-1; 12 nucleotides match TRBD2. Germline V gives CDR1 SEHNR, CDR2 FQNEAQ (reference sequence). With V trimmed by 2 bases and J by 5 bases, 10 bases remained unmatched. The length of the CDR3 is 18 residues.

This clonotype was observed many times. The chain is built from TRBV12-3 or TRBV12-4 and TRBJ2-7; 13 positions match TRBD2. CDR3 length: 17 residues. Trimming took 5 bases from V and 0 from J; bases not matched to a gene: 7. In DNA, the CDR3 is TGTGCCAGCAGTCTGACTAGCGGGGGGCCCTCCTCCTACGAGCAGTACTTC. It translates to CASSLTSGGPSSYEQYF.

This clonotype was observed a few times. The rearrangement joins TRBV24-1 to TRBJ2-1; TRBD1 aligns across 8 bases. This CDR3 region has 12 residues. Germline V gives CDR1 KGHDR, CDR2 SFDVKD. The V gene end was trimmed by 7 bases and the J gene end by 13 bases; junction bases not matched to a gene: 8. The CDR3 coding sequence is TGTGCCACCAGCCTCGGACAGGGCCCACAGTTCTTC. It translates to CATSLGQGPQFF.

This clonotype was found a few times. The rearrangement joins TRBV7-2 to TRBJ1-2; D gene unclear. CDR1 SGHTA and CDR2 FQGNSA come from the germline V gene. Trimming pared 0 bases from V and 3 bases from J, leaving 5 bases between. CDR3 length: 13 residues. This CDR3 is CASSLADYYGYTF. The CDR3 DNA reads as TGTGCCAGCAGCTTAGCGGACTACTATGGCTACACCTTC. The entire variable domain, with the rest obtained from reference TRBV7-2 and TRBJ1-2, is as follows: GAGVSQSPSNKVTEKGKDVELRCDPISGHTALYWYRQSLGQGLEFLIYFQGNSAPDKSGLPSDRFSAERTGGSVSTLTIQRTQQEDSAVYLCASSLADYYGYTFGSGTRLTVV.

This clonotype has ten or more counts. The J gene is TRBJ2-7, the V gene TRBV4-1, with TRBD2 matching over 10 bases. Germline assignment: CDR1 MGHRA and CDR2 YSYEKL. V was clipped by 9 bases and J by 1 base; unmatched bases: 6. The CDR3 has 14 amino acids. The CDR3 here is CARDTSGDSYEQYF. In nucleotides, the CDR3 is TGCGCCAGAGATACTAGCGGGGATTCCTACGAGCAGTACTTC.

This clonotype has only a few counts. The chain carries TRBV28 and TRBJ1-2, with D maybe TRBD1 (6 bases). The CDR3 loop spans 14 amino acids. Deletions cut 6 bases from V and 8 bases from J, with 19 bases between. The V gene's germline CDR1 is MDHEN and CDR2 SYDVKM. Written as DNA, the CDR3 is TGTGCCAGCAGCCCAACGTCGGGGGCGGGAGGCTACACCTTC. It yields the protein CASSPTSGAGGYTF.

This clonotype was detected a few times. The chain carries TRBV7-2 and TRBJ1-2; D may be TRBD1 (5 bases). V lost 8 bases and J 3 bases, leaving 7 bases between the germline ends. The CDR3 totals 11 residues. Looked up from germline, CDR1 is SGHTA and CDR2 is FQGNSA. The CDR3 is CASVGDYGYTF. The CDR3 DNA reads as TGTGCCAGCGTAGGGGACTATGGCTACACCTTC.

The chain employs TRBV6-5 and TRBJ2-2; the D is unclear. Trimming cost V 6 bases and J 1 base, with 9 bases left between them. This CDR3 region has 14 residues. Germline V gene lookup returns CDR1 MNHEY and CDR2 SVGAGI. The CDR3, as DNA: TGTGCCAGCAGAAAAGACCGGAACACCGGGGAGCTGTTTTTT. This gives the protein CASRKDRNTGELFF.

This clonotype was picked up a small number of times. The V and J genes are TRBV20-1 and TRBJ1-1, with TRBD1 matching over 9 bases. Germline V lookup: CDR1 DFQATT, CDR2 SNEGSKA (reference sequence). CDR3 length equals 15 residues. Trimming took 5 bases from V and 5 from J; bases not matched to a gene: 12. The CDR3 loop reads CSAQTGPGTGTEAFF. CDR3 sequence (DNA): TGCAGTGCTCAAACGGGCCCAGGGACAGGGACTGAAGCTTTCTTT.

Many counts were recorded for this clonotype. This rearrangement joins TRBV7-2 to TRBJ2-1; TRBD2 is a possible D gene (5 bases). The ends were cut back, 2 bases at V and 8 bases at J, with 16 bases in the middle. CDR1 is SGHTA and CDR2 is FQGNSA in the germline V gene. This CDR3 comprises 15 residues. The chain's CDR3 is CASSLPPGLGYEQFF. Here the CDR3 DNA reads TGTGCCAGCAGCTTACCTCCGGGATTAGGATATGAGCAGTTCTTC.

The chain employs TRBV15 and TRBJ2-7; TRBD2 matches 7 bases. V shed 0 bases and J 6 bases; nucleotides not matched to a gene: 5. Germline V gives CDR1 LNHNV, CDR2 YYDKDF (reference sequence). The CDR3 runs to 14 residues. The CDR3 sequence is CATSRDRGSREQYF. The CDR3, as DNA: TGTGCCACCAGCAGAGATCGCGGGAGCCGCGAGCAGTACTTC.

The chain employs TRBV6-5 and TRBJ2-5; either TRBD1 or TRBD2 may supply D (5 bases each). CDR1 is MNHEY and CDR2 is SVGAGI in the germline V gene. The V and J ends lost 5 bases and 11 bases respectively, with 24 bases between them. The CDR3 runs 15 residues. As DNA, the CDR3 is TGTGCCAGCAGTAAAACCGGGACCCACCGAGATGAGCAGTACTTC. Residues: CASSKTGTHRDEQYF.

This clonotype has just a few counts. J is TRBJ2-5 and V is TRBV11-2; no clear D. The CDR3 is 15 amino acids. Between the trimmed V and J ends, which lost 1 base and 2 bases, there was a span of 11 bases. CDR1 and CDR2 from the germline V gene are SGHAT and FQNNGV. The CDR3 region is CASSLVAVKQETQYF. CDR3 bases: TGTGCCAGCAGCTTAGTTGCCGTAAAACAAGAGACCCAGTACTTC. The whole variable domain, filled in from reference TRBV11-2 and TRBJ2-5, reads EAGVAQSPRYKIIEKRQSVAFWCNPISGHATLYWYQQILGQGPKLLIQFQNNGVVDDSQLPKDRFSAERLKGVDSTLKIQPAKLEDSAVYLCASSLVAVKQETQYFGPGTRLLVL.

This clonotype was seen a single time. The V gene is TRBV29-1, the J gene TRBJ2-4, with D possibly being TRBD1 or TRBD2 (5 bases each). The DNA end lines up better with TRBJ2-7; the J call may be wrong. The germline V gene encodes CDR1 SQVTM and CDR2 ANQGSEA. The CDR3 has 14 residues. This CDR3 is CSVKSGTITYEQYF. The CDR3, as DNA: TGCAGCGTTAAGTCCGGGACCATTACCTACGAGCAGTACTTC.

The genes are TRBV6-2 or TRBV6-3 and TRBJ1-5; 7 bases line up with TRBD1. The CDR3 has 16 amino acids. The germline V gene encodes CDR1 MNHEY and CDR2 SVGEGT. The V segment lost 6 bases and the J segment 7 bases; nucleotides outside the gene matches: 15. The CDR3 is CASRKAETGLGQPQHF. DNA for the CDR3: TGTGCCAGCAGGAAGGCAGAGACAGGGCTCGGGCAGCCCCAGCATTTT.